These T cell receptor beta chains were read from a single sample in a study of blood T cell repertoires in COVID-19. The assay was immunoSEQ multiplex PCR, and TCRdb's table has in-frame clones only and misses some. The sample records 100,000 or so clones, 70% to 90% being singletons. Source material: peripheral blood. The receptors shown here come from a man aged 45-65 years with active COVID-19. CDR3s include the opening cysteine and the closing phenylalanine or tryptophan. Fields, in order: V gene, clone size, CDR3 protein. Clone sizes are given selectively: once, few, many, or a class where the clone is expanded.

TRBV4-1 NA CASSPGQGLNEQFF
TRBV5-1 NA CASSPNREYGYTF
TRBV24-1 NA CATGMRTGTNGAVVAGANVLTF
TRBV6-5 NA CASSYMGQSDTQYF
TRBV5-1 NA CASSVRGQVTGELFF
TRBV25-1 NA CASSESSGQGPRGKLFF
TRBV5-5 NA CASSWTQGIGGNTIYF
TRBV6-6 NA CASSSPRGLNEKLFF
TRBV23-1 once CASNLLSGGRVSTGELFF
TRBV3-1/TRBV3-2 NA CASSNLAGAYEQYF
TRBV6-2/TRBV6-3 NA CASSYESGGSFSYEQYF
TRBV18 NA CASSPRTGTDTQYF
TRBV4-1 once CASSRKRGGARSAKNIQYF
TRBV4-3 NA CASSERLAIDYEQYF
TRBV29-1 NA CSVVRGASNYGYTF
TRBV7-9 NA CASSPRTSGASYEQYF
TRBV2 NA CASRGLIATNEKLFF
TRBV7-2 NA CASSSGGVYGYTF
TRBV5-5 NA CASSRGTEVSYNEQFF
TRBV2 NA CAIPRAGNIYF
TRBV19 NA CASRDGQVGYEQYF
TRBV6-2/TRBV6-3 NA CASTPRGSSYEQYF
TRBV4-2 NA CASSQVPRNTEAFF
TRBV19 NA CASSPPAELPLHF
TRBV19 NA CASSSPSAGGTDTQYF
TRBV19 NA CAVAAHNEQFF
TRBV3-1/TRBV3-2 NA CASRLDRGHNEQFF
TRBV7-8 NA CASSRGGEKLFF
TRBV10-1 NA CATRGKPQPQHF
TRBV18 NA CASSPGQTRDTQYF